These T cell receptor beta chains were read from a single sample in a study of shared clonotypes between healthy human individuals. The table came from immunoSEQ multiplex PCR; TCRdb's copy has only in-frame clones and leaves some out. The table lists around 2.3 million clones, around 95% of them singletons. What was sequenced was naive CD4+ T cells sorted from blood. The receptors were gathered from a man between 18 and 35 years old in good health. Each CDR3 is given without its conserved first and last residue. Rows give clone size only sometimes, using once, few, many, or a class for an expanded clone.

clone_size j_call v_call cdr3_aa
- TRBJ1-5 TRBV10-1 ASSEAENQPQH
- TRBJ2-7 TRBV5-1 ASSRGSNYEQY
- TRBJ1-5 TRBV7-9 ASSVTGQPQH
- TRBJ2-3 TRBV30 AWSPDRDTDTQY
- TRBJ2-3 TRBV30 AWSSRPTDTQY
- TRBJ1-5 TRBV11-2 ASSLVGSNQPQH
- TRBJ2-2 TRBV7-2 ASSQAGGSTGELF
once TRBJ2-1 TRBV14 ASSSEGRGGNEQF
- TRBJ2-5 TRBV11-2 ASSSIRGGGKETQY
few TRBJ1-6 TRBV5-6 ASRPGTGNSPLH
- TRBJ1-2 TRBV7-2 ASSRSGQGYGYT
- TRBJ1-5 TRBV5-1 ASSSDGLSNQPQH
- TRBJ1-6 TRBV13 ASSLGAGDYNSPLH
- TRBJ1-6 TRBV10-3 AIKEGAGGDSPLH
- TRBJ2-2 TRBV6-1 ASSESVLGNTGELF
- TRBJ1-3 TRBV19 ASSYPGQPSGNTIY
- TRBJ2-7 TRBV6-6 ASKEGGNSYEQY
- TRBJ2-5 TRBV27 ASSLGQTLGETQY
- TRBJ2-1 TRBV9 ASSPSGGVNYNEQF
- TRBJ2-5 TRBV11-1 ASSSPKGRVQETQY
- TRBJ2-1 TRBV11-2 ASSLDPGGGVINEQF
- TRBJ2-7 TRBV10-3 AISGRVGSGTGGLVIYEQY
- TRBJ2-7 TRBV28 ASSLGDRGQTTYEQY
few TRBJ2-2 TRBV12-5 ASGLQLTGELF
- TRBJ2-5 TRBV6-5 ASSYIGETQY
once TRBJ2-1 TRBV9 ASSVQGLAGVNEQF
- TRBJ2-2 TRBV10-3 AISASTGLGVAGELF
once TRBJ1-6 TRBV28 ATKPGSSYNSPLH
- TRBJ1-6 TRBV23-1 ASSQSSQGDNSPLH
- TRBJ1-6 TRBV5-6 ASSTRTGISLH
- TRBJ1-1 TRBV5-1 ASSLAGTLNTEAF
once TRBJ2-1 TRBV7-3 ASSLTTDYNEQF
- TRBJ2-7 TRBV5-1 ASSMTTYEQY
- TRBJ2-1 TRBV4-3 ASSQARVGEQF
- TRBJ1-4 TRBV5-1 ASSLVAGPGEKLF
- TRBJ2-1 TRBV5-4 ASRVTSGHNEQF
- TRBJ2-5 TRBV7-8 ASSFGGPQETQY
- TRBJ2-2 TRBV5-4 ASRAGGPGGELF
- TRBJ2-3 TRBV6-5 ASSYYSGSTTDTQY
- TRBJ2-2 TRBV12-5 ASGFGRGPNTGELF
- TRBJ1-4 TRBV10-2 ASRQGDEKLF
- TRBJ1-2 TRBV25-1 ASSDQGYDGYT